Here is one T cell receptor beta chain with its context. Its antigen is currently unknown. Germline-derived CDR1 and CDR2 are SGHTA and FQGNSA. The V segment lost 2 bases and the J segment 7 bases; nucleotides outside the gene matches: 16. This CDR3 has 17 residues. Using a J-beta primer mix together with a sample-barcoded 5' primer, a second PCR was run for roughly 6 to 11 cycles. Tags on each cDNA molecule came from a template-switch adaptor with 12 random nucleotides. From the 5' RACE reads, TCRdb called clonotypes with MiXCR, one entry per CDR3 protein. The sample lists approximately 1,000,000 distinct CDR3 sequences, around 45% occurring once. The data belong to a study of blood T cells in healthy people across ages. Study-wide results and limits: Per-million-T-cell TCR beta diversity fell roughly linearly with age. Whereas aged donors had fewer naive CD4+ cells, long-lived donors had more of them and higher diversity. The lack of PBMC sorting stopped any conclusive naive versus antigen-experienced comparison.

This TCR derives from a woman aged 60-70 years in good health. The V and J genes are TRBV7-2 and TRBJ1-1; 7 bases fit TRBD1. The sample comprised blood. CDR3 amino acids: CASSLKGALRFGVEAFF. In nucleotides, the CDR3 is TGTGCCAGCAGCTTAAAGGGGGCGCTTAGATTCGGGGTTGAAGCTTTCTTT. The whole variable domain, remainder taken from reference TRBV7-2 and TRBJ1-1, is GAGVSQSPSNKVTEKGKDVELRCDPISGHTALYWYRQSLGQGLEFLIYFQGNSAPDKSGLPSDRFSAERTGGSVSTLTIQRTQQEDSAVYLCASSLKGALRFGVEAFFGQGTRLTVV.